These T cell receptor beta chains were read from a single sample in a study of OX40 agonist ivuxolimab in advanced cancers. Method: immunoSEQ multiplex PCR; TCRdb's copy keeps in-frame clones and lacks some. The sample yields 71,000 or so clones, roughly 86% seen once. This sample comprised CD4+ or CD8+ T cells sorted from blood, obtained in a trial of the OX40 agonist ivuxolimab. These TCRs come from an adult with an advanced solid tumor such as melanoma, head and neck, liver or kidney cancer. Both conserved end residues are part of each CDR3. D genes are given only for firm matches. Rows may omit the clone size; those that give it use once, few, many or a size class.

D,V,size,J,CDR3,DNA
NA,TRBV28,NA,TRBJ1-3,CASSPTGVNRNTIYF,TGTGCCAGCAGTCCGACTGGGGTTAACCGAAACACCATATATTTT
TRBD2,TRBV18,NA,TRBJ2-1,CASSPVGGGYNEQFF,TGTGCCAGCTCACCGGTTGGGGGAGGGTACAATGAGCAGTTCTTC
NA,TRBV6-1,NA,TRBJ2-7,CACEGDLSYEQYF,TGTGCCTGCGAGGGGGACCTCTCCTACGAGCAGTACTTC
NA,TRBV6-5,NA,TRBJ1-6,CASSYMSVDNSPLHF,TGTGCCAGCAGTTATATGTCAGTTGATAATTCACCCCTCCACTTT
NA,TRBV12-2,NA,TRBJ1-4,CASRRQLPGEKLFF,TGTGCAAGTCGCCGACAGTTACCCGGAGAAAAACTGTTTTTT
NA,TRBV5-5,NA,TRBJ2-3,CASRPPGLRTDTQYF,TGTGCCAGCAGGCCTCCGGGACTTCGCACAGATACGCAGTATTTT
NA,TRBV19,few,TRBJ1-5,CASSIDRTSREPQHF,TGTGCCAGTAGTATAGATCGGACCTCCAGAGAGCCCCAGCATTTT
TRBD1,TRBV5-4,NA,TRBJ1-5,CASSLMEDRDYQPQHF,TGTGCCAGCAGCTTGATGGAGGACAGGGACTATCAGCCCCAGCATTTT
TRBD2,TRBV30,NA,TRBJ2-7,CAWSIGGGAYEQYF,TGTGCCTGGAGTATCGGGGGGGGCGCCTACGAGCAGTACTTC
NA,TRBV7-3,once,TRBJ1-6,CASRLDSSAYNSPLHF,TGTGCCAGCAGACTGGACAGCAGCGCCTATAATTCACCCCTCCACTTT
NA,TRBV7-2,NA,TRBJ2-6,CASSVSGRNSGANVLTF,TGTGCCAGCAGCGTATCGGGACGGAACTCTGGGGCCAACGTCCTGACTTTC
NA,TRBV6-1,NA,TRBJ1-6,CASSVGRGILLYNSPLHF,TGTGCCAGCAGTGTAGGCAGGGGAATCCTCTTGTATAATTCACCCCTCCACTTT
NA,TRBV11-2,NA,TRBJ1-5,CASSLDGFQYSNQPQHF,TGTGCCAGCAGCTTAGATGGGTTCCAGTATAGCAATCAGCCCCAGCATTTT
NA,TRBV18,NA,TRBJ1-2,CASSPPRGENDGYTF,TGTGCCAGCTCACCCCCGAGGGGGGAGAACGATGGCTACACCTTC
NA,TRBV7-3,NA,TRBJ2-1,CASSLNPSSAGQFF,TGTGCCAGCAGCTTAAACCCCTCTAGTGCGGGGCAGTTCTTC
TRBD1,TRBV7-2,NA,TRBJ1-1,CASSLVGGMAEAFF,TGTGCCAGCAGCTTAGTAGGGGGCATGGCTGAAGCTTTCTTT
TRBD1,TRBV27,NA,TRBJ2-7,CASSLPPNAGGNEQYF,TGTGCCAGCAGTTTACCCCCGAATGCAGGGGGCAACGAGCAGTACTTC
NA,TRBV6-1,NA,TRBJ2-1,CASSDPSEQFF,TGTGCCAGCAGTGACCCTAGTGAGCAGTTCTTC
NA,TRBV28,NA,TRBJ1-2,CASSLSWVGYGYTF,TGTGCCAGCAGTTTAAGCTGGGTCGGTTATGGCTACACCTTC
TRBD1,TRBV6-6,once,TRBJ1-5,CASSPGQGAGQPQHF,TGTGCCAGCAGTCCGGGACAGGGGGCTGGTCAGCCCCAGCATTTT
NA,TRBV5-6,NA,TRBJ2-2,CASSFTIKRGNTGELFF,TGTGCCAGCAGCTTCACGATTAAAAGGGGCAACACCGGGGAGCTGTTTTTT
NA,TRBV15,NA,TRBJ1-5,CATSRDQVQPQHF,TGTGCCACCAGCAGAGATCAGGTGCAGCCCCAGCATTTT
NA,TRBV6-4,NA,TRBJ2-7,CASSDSRQRFYEQYF,TGTGCCAGCAGTGACTCGAGGCAGCGCTTCTACGAGCAGTACTTC
NA,TRBV5-4,NA,TRBJ1-4,CASSPDSFNEKLFF,TGTGCCAGCAGCCCGGACAGTTTTAATGAAAAACTGTTTTTT
NA,TRBV5-1,NA,TRBJ2-1,CASSLTGTSSYNEQFF,TGCGCCAGCAGCTTGACAGGGACCAGCTCCTACAATGAGCAGTTCTTC